The entry that follows covers one T cell receptor beta chain sequence. Its antigen remains undetermined. Qualities for individual bases were not recorded, and no much larger clone is one base off. This sample was included in a study of beta chain features in type 1 diabetes (dated by TCRdb to 2016 to 2019). In terms of the full investigation: Mean age, gender distribution, total cell number and subset yield did not differ between patients and healthy donors. In the study, TCRB repertoires of sorted circulating CD4+ T cell subsets from recently diagnosed type 1 diabetes patients were compared with those of matched healthy donors. A total of 90 million to 130 million sorted cells were examined across all samples, and a strong correlation was observed between cell number per subset and RNA yield. Naive and central memory subsets were obtained from all 30 or so donors, but regulatory and stem cell-like memory subsets were isolated from only 8 patients and roughly eight healthy donors. On the study overall, not on this receptor specifically: A moderate but significant shortening of TCRB CDR3 length was observed in type 1 diabetes patients in all four CD4+ subsets. Because cDNA rather than genomic DNA was sequenced, highly expressing activated cells could have been over-represented, although no difference in activation and CD3 levels was found between groups. Shorter templates might have been favored by PCR, but patient and control samples were amplified and corrected together, so both groups would have been affected equally by any skew. The naive, central memory and regulatory TCRB repertoires appeared to resemble one another more closely among patients than among healthy donors. HLA sub-analyses involved small numbers of individuals, so any influence of HLA type on TCRB rearrangement remained unresolved. At VDJ recombination sites, patients with type 1 diabetes made fewer insertions and deleted more nucleotides, a pattern implying thymic rearrangement abnormalities.

A single peripheral blood draw of approximately 110 mL on average was collected from each donor into heparinised tubes. A BD FACSAria II was used to sort naive, central memory, regulatory and stem cell-like memory CD4+ T cells with a panel that included CD45RO, CCR7, CD25, CD127, CD95 and CD27. Every sorted population had a purity above 95%. PBMCs were separated immediately by Lymphoprep density gradient centrifugation and were stained directly, without being cultured. So that batch effects would be minimized, each experiment stained and sorted samples in pairs, pairing one healthy donor with one patient. A distance of 7 bases separates the germline ends of V and J, which lose 0 bases and 3 bases respectively. Including the terminal cysteine and phenylalanine, the CDR3 comprises 14 residues. The kept DNA is CDR3 alone, 42 bases in frame from the first base. The germline V gene supplies CDR1 SGHDT and CDR2 YYEEEE.

The entire isolated RNA was reverse transcribed using the High Capacity cDNA Reverse Transcription Kit, and thus expressed TCRB transcripts were sequenced. Naive, central memory and regulatory T cell samples underwent deep immunoSEQ sequencing, averaging about 3.57 million total reads per sample. Sorted cells were lysed in RLT buffer, and RNA was extracted using DNase-treated RNeasy Micro or Mini kits according to cell number. To prevent cross-contamination, each cell subset was processed individually, whereas patient and healthy donor samples were processed jointly. Using the immunoSEQ multiplex PCR, TCRB sequences were amplified from cDNA into 87-bp fragments spanning the CDR3 region. Sequencing of the amplicons was performed on the Illumina HiSeq platform. As for the original processing: PCR bias was computationally corrected using synthetic template baselines, reads within Hamming distance 2 were collapsed, and singletons that could not be merged were discarded. Reads were aligned against IMGT to assign V, D and J genes, CDR3 length and insertions or deletions at six rearrangement sites. Within each subset, clonotype counts were normalized to the number of sorted cells before true diversity and Gini coefficients were calculated with the tcR R package. Repertoire sharing was quantified using the overlap coefficient calculated on TCRB nucleotide sequences. As a proxy for the pre-selection repertoire, out-of-frame TCRB sequences from naive cells were analyzed. TCRdb carries this immuneACCESS record with in-frame sequences only. Its versions omit some clonotypes, under half of them owing to an unresolved V gene in the studies checked, with the rest unexplained. V, J and clone size are those of that table, while D and trimming were read from the DNA. In all, the sample holds hundreds of thousands of clones, and 13% of those were seen once. Jointly, the top ten make up about 0.02% of the sample.

The chain employs TRBV5-6 and TRBJ1-5, with no reliable assignment of the D segment. The sequencing sample was made of naive CD4+ T cells from blood. The cell subset or site tag for this specimen amounts to: true naive CD4+ T cells. The origin of this receptor is a man aged 18 to 29 with type 1 diabetes. The nucleotide sequence is given as TGTGCCAGCAGCTTGGGCAGTAACAATCAGCCCCAGCATTTT. Translated, it reads CASSLGSNNQPQHF.